This T cell receptor (beta chain) was identified in a study of PD-1 blockade in classical Hodgkin lymphoma. For the study at large: On a schedule of every 2 weeks, patients received nivolumab 3 mg/kg intravenously.

As for this clone: Its specificity is not known.

Following autologous stem cell transplantation, relapse occurred in every patient, and exposure to brentuximab vedotin varied. Whole-study results and caveats: Partial responders and progressors had significantly lower baseline TCR diversity.

Trimming removed 6 bases from V and 0 bases from J, with 17 bases in between. The CDR3 consists of 16 residues. From germline, CDR1 is MNHEY and CDR2 SMNVEV (reference sequence). The assay was immunoSEQ multiplex PCR, and TCRdb's table has in-frame clones only and misses some. This table holds 70,000 to 85,000 clones, more than 85% found once. The sequence was collected from a human donor with classical Hodgkin lymphoma. The sample in question was peripheral blood mononuclear cells (PBMCs), obtained at baseline. The chain uses TRBV27 and TRBJ1-1; weak D call: TRBD1 (6 bases). The DNA for the CDR3 is TGTGCCAGCAGCACCCACCACAGGGACATGAACACTGAAGCTTTCTTT. The encoded protein is CASSTHHRDMNTEAFF.